The rows below give T cell receptor beta chains drawn from one sample of a study of OX40 agonist ivuxolimab in advanced cancers. Using immunoSEQ multiplex PCR, the repertoire was profiled, and TCRdb retains in-frame clones only, with some absent. The repertoire holds approximately 91,000 clones, approximately 86% seen once, with less than 2% in the top ten. The material was CD4+ or CD8+ T cells sorted from blood, obtained in a trial of the OX40 agonist ivuxolimab. These receptors were obtained from an adult with an advanced solid tumor such as melanoma, head and neck, liver or kidney cancer. CDR3s include the opening cysteine and the closing phenylalanine or tryptophan. D genes are given only for firm matches. Rows may omit the clone size; those that give it use once, few, many or a size class.

j_gene | v_gene | d_gene | abundance | CDR3nt | CDR3aa
TRBJ1-3 | TRBV28 | . | . | TGTGCCAGCAAGAGGGACGGCATCTCTGGAAACACCATATATTTT | CASKRDGISGNTIYF
TRBJ2-2 | TRBV6-5 | . | few | TGTGCCAGCAGTTCTGGGTTCGCGAACACCGGGGAGCTGTTTTTT | CASSSGFANTGELFF
TRBJ1-4 | TRBV19 | . | . | TGTGCCAGTAGTATGGTGGCTGGCAATGAAAAACTGTTTTTT | CASSMVAGNEKLFF
TRBJ2-1 | TRBV2 | . | . | TGTGCCAGCAGTGAAATCCGAGTCAATGAGCAGTTCTTC | CASSEIRVNEQFF
TRBJ2-3 | TRBV7-9 | . | . | TGTGCCAGCAGCTTACGGGCCATCAGCGCCTCACGCACAGATACGCAGTATTTT | CASSLRAISASRTDTQYF
TRBJ1-5 | TRBV28 | . | . | TGTGCCAGCAGTCCCGGTCTTAGCAATCAGCCCCAGCATTTT | CASSPGLSNQPQHF
TRBJ2-7 | TRBV7-2 | . | once | TGTGCCAGCAGCTTGGGACCGGGGACGGACGAGCAGTACTTC | CASSLGPGTDEQYF
TRBJ2-1 | TRBV5-6 | TRBD2 | . | TGTGCCAGCAGCGGGCTACTAGCGAGTGTCTACAATGAGCAGTTCTTC | CASSGLLASVYNEQFF
TRBJ2-5 | TRBV7-9 | TRBD2 | . | TGTGCCAGCAGCTTAAGAAACGGGGGGAGAGAGACCCAGTACTTC | CASSLRNGGRETQYF
TRBJ1-1 | TRBV5-1 | TRBD1 | . | TGCGCCAGCAGCTCCGGGACAGACTACACTGAAGCTTTCTTT | CASSSGTDYTEAFF
TRBJ2-4 | TRBV5-5 | . | few | TGTGCCAGCAGCGTAGAAAACATTCAGTACTTC | CASSVENIQYF
TRBJ2-5 | TRBV6-1 | . | . | TGTGCCAGCAGTGAAACCGGGGCCCAAGAGACCCAGTACTTC | CASSETGAQETQYF
TRBJ1-4 | TRBV13 | . | once | TGTGCCAGCAACCGGGACCGAGATGAAAAACTGTTTTTT | CASNRDRDEKLFF
TRBJ2-6 | TRBV25-1 | . | . | TGTGCCAGCAGTGACCTCTTTCGGGCCAACGTCCTGACTTTC | CASSDLFRANVLTF
TRBJ2-7 | TRBV23-1 | . | . | TGCGCCAGCGTTCCAGGGCAGCTCCCCTACGAGCAGTACTTC | CASVPGQLPYEQYF
TRBJ2-7 | TRBV18 | . | . | TGTGCCAGCTCACCTTCGGCTTCCTACGAGCAGTACTTC | CASSPSASYEQYF
TRBJ1-6 | TRBV6-1 | . | . | TGTGCCAGCATGCACAGGGCCAATTCACCCCTCCACTTT | CASMHRANSPLHF
TRBJ1-1 | TRBV11-3 | . | . | TGTGCCAGCAGCTCCAGCCGGGTTTCGGGGACTGAAGCTTTCTTT | CASSSSRVSGTEAFF
TRBJ1-2 | TRBV4-2 | TRBD1 | . | TGTGCCAGCAGCCGAACCTGGACAGGGGGCGTCTATGGCTACACCTTC | CASSRTWTGGVYGYTF
TRBJ2-7 | TRBV23-1 | . | . | TGCGCCAGCAGTCATCCGTCCACCTACGAGCAGTACTTC | CASSHPSTYEQYF
TRBJ2-7 | TRBV5-1 | . | . | TGCGCCAGCAGTCTTACAGGGGACTTCTACGAGCAGTACTTC | CASSLTGDFYEQYF
TRBJ2-2 | TRBV27 | TRBD2 | . | TGTGCCAGCAGGTATAGCGGGGGGGCCGTCGGGGAGCTGTTTTTT | CASRYSGGAVGELFF